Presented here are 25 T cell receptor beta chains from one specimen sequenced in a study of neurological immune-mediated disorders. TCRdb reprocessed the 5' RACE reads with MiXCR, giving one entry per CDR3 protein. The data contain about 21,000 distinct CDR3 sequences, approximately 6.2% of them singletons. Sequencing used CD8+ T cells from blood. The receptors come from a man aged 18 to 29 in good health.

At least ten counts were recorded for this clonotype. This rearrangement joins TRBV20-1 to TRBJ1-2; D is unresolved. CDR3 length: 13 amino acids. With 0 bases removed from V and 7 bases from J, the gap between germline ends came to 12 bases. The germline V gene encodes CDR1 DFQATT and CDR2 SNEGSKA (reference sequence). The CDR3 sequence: CSARDLWQAGYTF. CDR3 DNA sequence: TGCAGTGCTAGAGATCTGTGGCAGGCTGGCTACACCTTC.

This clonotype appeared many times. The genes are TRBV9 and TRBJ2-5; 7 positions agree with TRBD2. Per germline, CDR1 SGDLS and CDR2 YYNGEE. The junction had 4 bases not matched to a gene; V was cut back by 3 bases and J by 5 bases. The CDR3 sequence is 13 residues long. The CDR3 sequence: CASSAGLEETQYF. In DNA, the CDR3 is TGTGCCAGCAGCGCCGGACTAGAGGAGACCCAGTACTTC.

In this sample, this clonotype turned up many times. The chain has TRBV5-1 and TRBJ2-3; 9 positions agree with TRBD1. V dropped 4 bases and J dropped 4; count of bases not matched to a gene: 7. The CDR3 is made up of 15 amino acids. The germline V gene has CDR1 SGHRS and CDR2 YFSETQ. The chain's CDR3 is CASSTGTGRADTQYF. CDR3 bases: TGCGCCAGCAGCACCGGGACAGGGAGGGCAGATACGCAGTATTTT.

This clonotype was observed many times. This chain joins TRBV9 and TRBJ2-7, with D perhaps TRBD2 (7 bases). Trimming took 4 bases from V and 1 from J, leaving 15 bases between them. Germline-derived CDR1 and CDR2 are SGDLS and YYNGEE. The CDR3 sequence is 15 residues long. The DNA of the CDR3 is TGTGCCAGCAGCCAAGGGGGGGGGTCGTCCTACGAGCAGTACTTC. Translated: CASSQGGGSSYEQYF.

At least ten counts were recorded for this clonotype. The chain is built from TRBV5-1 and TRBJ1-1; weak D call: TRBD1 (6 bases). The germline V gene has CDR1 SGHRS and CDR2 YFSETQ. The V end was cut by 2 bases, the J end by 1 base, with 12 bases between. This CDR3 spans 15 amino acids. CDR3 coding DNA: TGCGCCAGCAGCTTAACCGGGACAAAGAACACTGAAGCTTTCTTT. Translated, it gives CASSLTGTKNTEAFF. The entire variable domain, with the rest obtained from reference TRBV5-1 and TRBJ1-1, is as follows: KAGVTQTPRYLIKTRGQQVTLSCSPISGHRSVSWYQQTPGQGLQFLFEYFSETQRNKGNFPGRFSGRQFSNSRSEMNVSTLELGDSALYLCASSLTGTKNTEAFFGQGTRLTVV.

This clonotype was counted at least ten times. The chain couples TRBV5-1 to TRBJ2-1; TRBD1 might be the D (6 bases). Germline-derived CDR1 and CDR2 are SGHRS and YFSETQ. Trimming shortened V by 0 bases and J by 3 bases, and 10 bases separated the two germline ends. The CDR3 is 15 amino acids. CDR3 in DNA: TGCGCCAGCAGCTTGGTACAGGGAGACTACAATGAGCAGTTCTTC. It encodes CASSLVQGDYNEQFF. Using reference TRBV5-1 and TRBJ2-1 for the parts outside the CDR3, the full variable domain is KAGVTQTPRYLIKTRGQQVTLSCSPISGHRSVSWYQQTPGQGLQFLFEYFSETQRNKGNFPGRFSGRQFSNSRSEMNVSTLELGDSALYLCASSLVQGDYNEQFFGPGTRLTVL.

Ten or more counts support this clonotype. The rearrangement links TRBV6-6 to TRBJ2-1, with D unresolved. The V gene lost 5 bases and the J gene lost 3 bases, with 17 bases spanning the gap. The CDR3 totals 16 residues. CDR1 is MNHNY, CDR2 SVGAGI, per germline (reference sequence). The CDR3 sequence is CASSPVTKQIYNEQFF. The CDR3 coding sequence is TGTGCCAGCAGTCCCGTTACAAAACAGATCTACAATGAGCAGTTCTTC.

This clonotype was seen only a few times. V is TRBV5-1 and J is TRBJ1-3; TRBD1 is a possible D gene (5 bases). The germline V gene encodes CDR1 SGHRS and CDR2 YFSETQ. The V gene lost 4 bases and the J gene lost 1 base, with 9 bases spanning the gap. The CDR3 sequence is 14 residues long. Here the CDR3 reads CASSPDRSGNTIYF. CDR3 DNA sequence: TGCGCCAGCAGCCCCGACAGATCTGGAAACACCATATATTTT.

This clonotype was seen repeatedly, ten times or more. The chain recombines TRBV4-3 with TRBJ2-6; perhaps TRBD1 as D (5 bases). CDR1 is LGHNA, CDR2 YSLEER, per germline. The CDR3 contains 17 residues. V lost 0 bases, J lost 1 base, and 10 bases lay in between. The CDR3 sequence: CASSQEESGSGANVLTF. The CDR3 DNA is TGCGCCAGCAGCCAAGAGGAATCAGGGTCTGGGGCCAACGTCCTGACTTTC.

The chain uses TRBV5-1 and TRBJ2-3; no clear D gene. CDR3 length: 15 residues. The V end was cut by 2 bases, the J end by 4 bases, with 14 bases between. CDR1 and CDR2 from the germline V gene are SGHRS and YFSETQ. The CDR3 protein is CASSFGPTYPDTQYF. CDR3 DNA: TGCGCCAGCAGCTTTGGACCCACATACCCAGATACGCAGTATTTT. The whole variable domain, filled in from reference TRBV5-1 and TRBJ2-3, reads KAGVTQTPRYLIKTRGQQVTLSCSPISGHRSVSWYQQTPGQGLQFLFEYFSETQRNKGNFPGRFSGRQFSNSRSEMNVSTLELGDSALYLCASSFGPTYPDTQYFGPGTRLTVL.

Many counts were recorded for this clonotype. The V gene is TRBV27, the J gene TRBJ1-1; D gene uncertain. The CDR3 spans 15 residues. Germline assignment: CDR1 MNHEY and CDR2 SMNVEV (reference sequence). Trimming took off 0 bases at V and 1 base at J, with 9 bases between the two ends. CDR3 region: CASSLSMGANTEAFF. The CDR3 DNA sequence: TGTGCCAGCAGTTTATCCATGGGAGCGAACACTGAAGCTTTCTTT.

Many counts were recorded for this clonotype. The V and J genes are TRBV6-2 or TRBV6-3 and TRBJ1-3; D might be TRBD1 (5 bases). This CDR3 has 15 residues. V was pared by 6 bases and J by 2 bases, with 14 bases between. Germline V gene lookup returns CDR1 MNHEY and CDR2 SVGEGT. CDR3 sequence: CASSPIGTPGNTIYF. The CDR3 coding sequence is TGTGCCAGCAGCCCAATTGGGACCCCTGGAAACACCATATATTTT.

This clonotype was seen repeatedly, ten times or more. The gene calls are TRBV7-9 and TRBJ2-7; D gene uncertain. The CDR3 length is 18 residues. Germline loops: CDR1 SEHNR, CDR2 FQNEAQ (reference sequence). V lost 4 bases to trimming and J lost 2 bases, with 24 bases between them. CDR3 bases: TGTGCCAGCAGCTCTCCATCAGGCTCGGTCAGTGTAACCTACGAGCAGTACTTC. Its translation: CASSSPSGSVSVTYEQYF.

CDR3 in DNA: TGCGCCAGCAGCCCTATTTGGGAGAACACCGGGGAGCTGTTTTTT. This sequence encodes CASSPIWENTGELFF. V usage is TRBV5-1 and J usage is TRBJ2-2; D call uncertain. The CDR3 runs 15 residues. Between the trimmed V and J ends, which lost 4 bases and 1 base, there was a span of 11 bases. Germline CDR1 and CDR2: SGHRS and YFSETQ.

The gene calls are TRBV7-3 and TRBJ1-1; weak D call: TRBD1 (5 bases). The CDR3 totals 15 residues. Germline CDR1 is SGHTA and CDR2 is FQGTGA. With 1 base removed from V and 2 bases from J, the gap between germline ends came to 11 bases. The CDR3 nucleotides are TGTGCCAGCAGCTTAATCGGGGGAAGAAACACTGAAGCTTTCTTT. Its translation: CASSLIGGRNTEAFF.

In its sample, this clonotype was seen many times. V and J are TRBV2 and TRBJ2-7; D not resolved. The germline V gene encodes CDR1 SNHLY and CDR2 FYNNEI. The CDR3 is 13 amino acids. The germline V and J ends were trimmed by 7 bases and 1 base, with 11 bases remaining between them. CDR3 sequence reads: CASTRPDSYEQYF. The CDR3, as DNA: TGTGCCAGCACGCGTCCCGATTCCTACGAGCAGTACTTC.

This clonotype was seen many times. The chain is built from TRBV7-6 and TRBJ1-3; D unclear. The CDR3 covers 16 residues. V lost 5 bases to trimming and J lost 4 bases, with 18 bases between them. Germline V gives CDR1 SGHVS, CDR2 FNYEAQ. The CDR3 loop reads CASSPSAGQWGNTIYF. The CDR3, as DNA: TGTGCCAGCAGCCCCTCCGCCGGTCAATGGGGAAACACCATATATTTT.

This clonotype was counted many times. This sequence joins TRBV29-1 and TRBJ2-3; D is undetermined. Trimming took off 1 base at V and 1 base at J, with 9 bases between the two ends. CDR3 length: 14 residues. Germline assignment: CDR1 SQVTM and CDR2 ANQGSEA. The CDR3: CSVEGEGGTDTQYF. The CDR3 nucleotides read TGCAGCGTTGAAGGGGAAGGCGGCACAGATACGCAGTATTTT.

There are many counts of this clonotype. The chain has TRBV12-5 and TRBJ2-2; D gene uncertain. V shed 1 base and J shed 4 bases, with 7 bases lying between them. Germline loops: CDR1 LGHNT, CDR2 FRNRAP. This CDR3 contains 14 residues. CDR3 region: CASGLAGLTGELFF. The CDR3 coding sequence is TGTGCTAGTGGTTTGGCCGGGCTCACCGGGGAGCTGTTTTTT.

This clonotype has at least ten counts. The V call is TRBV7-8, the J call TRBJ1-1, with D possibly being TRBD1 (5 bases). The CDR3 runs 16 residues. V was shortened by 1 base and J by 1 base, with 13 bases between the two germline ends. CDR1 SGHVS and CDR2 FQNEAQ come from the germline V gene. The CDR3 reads CASSLGGVSGNTEAFF. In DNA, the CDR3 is TGTGCCAGCAGCTTAGGAGGGGTTAGTGGGAACACTGAAGCTTTCTTT. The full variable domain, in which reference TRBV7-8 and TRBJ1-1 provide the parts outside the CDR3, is GAGVSQSPRYKVAKRGQDVALRCDPISGHVSLFWYQQALGQGPEFLTYFQNEAQLDKSGLPSDRFFAERPEGSVSTLKIQRTQQEDSAVYLCASSLGGVSGNTEAFFGQGTRLTVV.

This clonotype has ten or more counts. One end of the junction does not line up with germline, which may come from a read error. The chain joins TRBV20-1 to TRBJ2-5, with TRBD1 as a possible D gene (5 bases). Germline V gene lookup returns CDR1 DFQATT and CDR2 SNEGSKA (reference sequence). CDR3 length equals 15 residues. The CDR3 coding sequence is TGCAGTGCTCGAGAATCATTTCAGGGTTTCGAGACCCAGTACTTC. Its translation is CSARESFQGFETQYF.

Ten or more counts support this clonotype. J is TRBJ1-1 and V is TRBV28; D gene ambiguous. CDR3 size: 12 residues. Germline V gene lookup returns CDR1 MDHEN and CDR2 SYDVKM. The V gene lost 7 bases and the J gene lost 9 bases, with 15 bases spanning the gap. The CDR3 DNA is TGTGCCAGCAATCTACGGGTGGGTAAAGCTTTCTTT. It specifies CASNLRVGKAFF.

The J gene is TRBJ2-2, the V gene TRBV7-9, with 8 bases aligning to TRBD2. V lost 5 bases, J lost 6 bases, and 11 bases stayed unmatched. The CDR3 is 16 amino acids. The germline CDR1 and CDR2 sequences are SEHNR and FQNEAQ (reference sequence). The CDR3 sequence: CASSGSLAGFPGELFF. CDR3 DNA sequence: TGTGCCAGCAGCGGGTCCCTAGCGGGTTTCCCCGGGGAGCTGTTTTTT.

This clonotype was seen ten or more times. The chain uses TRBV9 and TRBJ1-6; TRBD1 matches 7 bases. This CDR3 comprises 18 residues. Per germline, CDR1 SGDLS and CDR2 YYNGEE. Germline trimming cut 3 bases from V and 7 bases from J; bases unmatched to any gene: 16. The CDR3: CASSGSRSGRDRNSPLHF. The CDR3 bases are TGTGCCAGCAGCGGGTCCCGATCCGGGCGGGACAGAAATTCACCCCTCCACTTT.

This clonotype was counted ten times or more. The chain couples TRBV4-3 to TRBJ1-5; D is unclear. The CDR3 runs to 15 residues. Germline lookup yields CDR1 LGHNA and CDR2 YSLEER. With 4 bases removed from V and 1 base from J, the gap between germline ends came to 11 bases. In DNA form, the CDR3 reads TGCGCCAGCAGCCGGTACCTGGGGAGCAATCAGCCCCAGCATTTT. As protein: CASSRYLGSNQPQHF.